These 20 T cell receptor beta chains were all obtained from the same sample, sequenced in a study of CXCR3-negative and CXCR3-positive naive CD8 T cells. The authors made the TRB cDNA libraries by 5' RACE using UMI labels. TCRdb reprocessed the 5' RACE reads, keeping one entry per CDR3 protein, no DNA. In total, the table holds tens of thousands of distinct CDR3 sequences. Input material: memory CD8+ T cells from blood. Every receptor here comes from a human donor in good health. Some clones in this sample may be carry-over from other donors' samples.

The rearrangement links TRBV6-2 or TRBV6-3 to TRBJ2-1. CDR1 is MNHEY and CDR2 is SVGEGT in the germline V gene. This CDR3 comprises 14 residues. The chain's CDR3 is CASRHILSYNEQFF.

CDR3 region: CASSERQGSYEQYF. The rearrangement links TRBV25-1 to TRBJ2-7. Looked up from germline, CDR1 is MGHDK and CDR2 is SYGVNS. The CDR3 runs 14 residues.

CDR3 protein: CASSYGGENTGELFF. This chain joins TRBV6-2 or TRBV6-3 and TRBJ2-2; without DNA, the TCRdb call of TRBD1 cannot be checked. In germline, CDR1 is MNHEY, CDR2 SVGEGT. The CDR3 length is 15 residues.

The CDR3 protein is CASSLSGTTLFDEQFF. The genes are TRBV11-3 and TRBJ2-1; TCRdb's assignment of TRBD1 cannot be checked, as there is no DNA. CDR1 and CDR2 from the germline V gene are SGHNT and YENEEA. The length of the CDR3 is 16 residues.

The chain couples TRBV29-1 to TRBJ2-1; without DNA, the TCRdb call of TRBD2 cannot be checked. CDR3 length: 12 amino acids. Germline loops: CDR1 SQVTM, CDR2 ANQGSEA. The CDR3 reads CSVDQLANEQFF.

V is TRBV29-1 and J is TRBJ2-5; TCRdb's D call of TRBD2 is untestable without DNA. The germline CDR1 and CDR2 sequences are SQVTM and ANQGSEA. The CDR3 covers 15 residues. The CDR3 region is CSVEREDHSQETQYF.

The rearrangement joins TRBV29-1 to TRBJ2-7; absent DNA, TCRdb's TRBD1 call cannot be checked. The CDR3 runs to 12 residues. CDR1 and CDR2 from the germline V gene are SQVTM and ANQGSEA. The chain's CDR3 is CSVGQPNYEQYF.

The chain carries TRBV6-6 and TRBJ1-5. CDR1 is MNHNY and CDR2 is SVGAGI in the germline V gene (reference sequence). The CDR3 contains 11 residues. CDR3 sequence reads: CASTDNQPQHF.

This chain uses TRBV7-9 with TRBJ2-1. CDR3 length: 14 residues. The germline CDR1 and CDR2 sequences are SEHNR and FQNEAQ (reference sequence). The CDR3 region is CASSFGQAMNEQFF.

The chain couples TRBV12-5 to TRBJ1-5; as DNA is missing, the TRBD1 call by TCRdb cannot be tested. The CDR3 is 19 amino acids. Germline assignment: CDR1 LGHNT and CDR2 FRNRAP. The CDR3 region is CASGWILTGGGPRNQPQHF.

The CDR3 sequence: CASSYSIGQPQHF. V gene TRBV6-5 combines with J gene TRBJ1-5. The CDR3 consists of 13 residues. Germline V gene lookup returns CDR1 MNHEY and CDR2 SVGAGI.

V and J are TRBV15 and TRBJ2-5; as DNA is missing, the TRBD1 call by TCRdb cannot be tested. Germline-derived CDR1 and CDR2 are LNHNV and YYDKDF (reference sequence). This CDR3 is 12 amino acids long. The CDR3 region is CATSSSTGPQYF.

The rearrangement uses TRBV29-1 and TRBJ2-5; TCRdb proposes TRBD2, but this gene call is untestable without DNA. Per the germline V gene, CDR1 is SQVTM and CDR2 is ANQGSEA. This CDR3 region has 16 residues. The CDR3: CSVRGLAGAVGETQYF.

V usage is TRBV5-1 and J usage is TRBJ1-2; TCRdb's D gene call, TRBD1, goes unchecked for lack of DNA. Germline-derived CDR1 and CDR2 are SGHRS and YFSETQ. This CDR3 region has 15 residues. The CDR3 here is CASSSGQSLVYGYTF.

This sequence joins TRBV12-3 or TRBV12-4 and TRBJ1-5. The CDR3 is made up of 15 amino acids. CDR3 region: CASSRAFLHNQPQHF.

The genes are TRBV3-1 and TRBJ1-2; there is no DNA to check the TCRdb D call of TRBD1. Per germline, CDR1 LGHDT and CDR2 YNNKEL (reference sequence). The CDR3 is 13 amino acids. CDR3 protein: CASSPRDSHGYTF. Combining the CDR3 with reference TRBV3-1 and TRBJ1-2 gives the whole variable domain DTAVSQTPKYLVTQMGNDKSIKCEQNLGHDTMYWYKQDSKKFLKIMFSYNNKELIINETVPNRFSPKSPDKAHLNLHINSLELGDSAVYFCASSPRDSHGYTFGSGTRLTVV.

The chain recombines TRBV15 with TRBJ1-2; the D call from TCRdb, TRBD1, cannot be confirmed without DNA. The germline V gene has CDR1 LNHNV and CDR2 YYDKDF (reference sequence). The CDR3 sequence is 15 residues long. The CDR3: CATSRDRVPGAGYTF.

The rearrangement links TRBV6-5 to TRBJ2-1; TCRdb's D gene call, TRBD1, goes unchecked for lack of DNA. The CDR3 has 15 amino acids. CDR1 MNHEY and CDR2 SVGAGI come from the germline V gene. The CDR3 sequence: CASSHRDRGPDEQFF.

V usage is TRBV4-1 and J usage is TRBJ2-2; TCRdb's D gene call, TRBD1, goes unchecked for lack of DNA. The V gene's germline CDR1 is MGHRA and CDR2 YSYEKL. This CDR3 is built from 16 residues. CDR3 region: CASSQDSTGRTGELFF.

The V and J genes are TRBV5-1 and TRBJ2-1; TCRdb's D call of TRBD1 is untestable without DNA. Germline V gene sequence: CDR1 SGHRS, CDR2 YFSETQ. The CDR3 length is 15 residues. The CDR3: CASSLWDNENNEQFF. The full variable domain, its missing parts supplied by reference TRBV5-1 and TRBJ2-1, is KAGVTQTPRYLIKTRGQQVTLSCSPISGHRSVSWYQQTPGQGLQFLFEYFSETQRNKGNFPGRFSGRQFSNSRSEMNVSTLELGDSALYLCASSLWDNENNEQFFGPGTRLTVL.